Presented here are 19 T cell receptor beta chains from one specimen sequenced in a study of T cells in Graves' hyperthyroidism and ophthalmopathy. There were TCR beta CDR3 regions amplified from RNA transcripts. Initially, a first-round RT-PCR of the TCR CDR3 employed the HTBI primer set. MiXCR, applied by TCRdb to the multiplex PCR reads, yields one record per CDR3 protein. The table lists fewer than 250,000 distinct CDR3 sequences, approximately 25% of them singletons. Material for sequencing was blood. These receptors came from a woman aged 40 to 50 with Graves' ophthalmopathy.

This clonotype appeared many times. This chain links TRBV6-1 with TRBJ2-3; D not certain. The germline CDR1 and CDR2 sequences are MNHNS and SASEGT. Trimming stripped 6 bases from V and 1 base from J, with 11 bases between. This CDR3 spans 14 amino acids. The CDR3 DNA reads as TGTGCCAGCAGCGCTAAAGGACGCACAGATACGCAGTATTTT. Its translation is CASSAKGRTDTQYF.

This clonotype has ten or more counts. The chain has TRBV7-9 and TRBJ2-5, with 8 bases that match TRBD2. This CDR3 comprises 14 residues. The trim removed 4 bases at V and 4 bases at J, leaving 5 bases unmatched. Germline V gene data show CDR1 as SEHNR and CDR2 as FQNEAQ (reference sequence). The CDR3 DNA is TGTGCCAGCAGCTCCAGCGGGAGTGGAGAGACCCAGTACTTC. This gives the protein CASSSSGSGETQYF.

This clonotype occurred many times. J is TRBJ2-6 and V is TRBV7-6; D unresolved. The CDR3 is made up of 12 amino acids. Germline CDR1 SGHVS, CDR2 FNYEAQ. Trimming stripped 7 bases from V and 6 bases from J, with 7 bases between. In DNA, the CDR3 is TGTGCCAGCACCTCCTTGGCCAACGTCCTGACTTTC. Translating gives CASTSLANVLTF.

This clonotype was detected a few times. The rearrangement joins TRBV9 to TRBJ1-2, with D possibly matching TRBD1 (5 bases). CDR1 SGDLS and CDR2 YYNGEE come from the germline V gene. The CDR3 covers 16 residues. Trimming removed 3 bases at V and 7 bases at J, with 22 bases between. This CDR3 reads CASSAYSGLTPGGYTF. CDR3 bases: TGTGCCAGCAGCGCGTACTCGGGACTAACCCCCGGTGGCTACACCTTC.

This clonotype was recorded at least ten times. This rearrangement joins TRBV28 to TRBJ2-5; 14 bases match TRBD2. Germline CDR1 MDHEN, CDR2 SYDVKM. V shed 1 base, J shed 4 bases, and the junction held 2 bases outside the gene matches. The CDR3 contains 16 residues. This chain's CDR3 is CASSLFGLAGGETQYF. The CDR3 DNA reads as TGTGCCAGCAGTTTATTCGGACTAGCGGGAGGAGAGACCCAGTACTTC.

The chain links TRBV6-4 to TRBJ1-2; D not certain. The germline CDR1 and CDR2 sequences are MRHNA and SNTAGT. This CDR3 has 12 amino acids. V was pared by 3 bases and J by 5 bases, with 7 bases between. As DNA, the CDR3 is TGTGCCAGCAGTGAAAGCAGATATGGCTACACCTTC. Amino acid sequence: CASSESRYGYTF.

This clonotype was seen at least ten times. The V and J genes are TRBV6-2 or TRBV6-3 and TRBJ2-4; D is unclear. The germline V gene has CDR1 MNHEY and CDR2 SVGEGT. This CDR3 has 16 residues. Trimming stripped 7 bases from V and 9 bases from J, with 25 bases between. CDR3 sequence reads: CASTPNTMQSRPIQYF. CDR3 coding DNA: TGTGCCAGCACCCCCAACACCATGCAGTCGAGACCCATTCAGTACTTC.

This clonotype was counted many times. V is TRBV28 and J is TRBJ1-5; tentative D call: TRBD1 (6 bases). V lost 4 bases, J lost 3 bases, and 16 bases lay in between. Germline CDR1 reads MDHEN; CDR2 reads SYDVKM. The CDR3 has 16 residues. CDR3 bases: TGTGCCAGCAGTTACCAACAGGGAGGTTTCAATCAGCCCCAGCATTTT. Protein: CASSYQQGGFNQPQHF.

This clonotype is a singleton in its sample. CDR3 residues: CASSYGGRVTDTQYF. DNA for the CDR3: TGTGCCAGCAGTTACGGCGGGAGGGTTACAGATACGCAGTATTTT. The chain is built from TRBV6-5 and TRBJ2-3; 9 bases are a match to TRBD2. Per germline, CDR1 MNHEY and CDR2 SVGAGI. With V trimmed by 2 bases and J by 3 bases, 3 bases remained unmatched. The CDR3 contains 15 residues.

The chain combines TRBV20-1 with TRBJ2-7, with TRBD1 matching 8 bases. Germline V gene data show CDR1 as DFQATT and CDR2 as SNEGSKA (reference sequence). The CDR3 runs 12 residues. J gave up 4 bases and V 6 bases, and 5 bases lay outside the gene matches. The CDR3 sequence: CSAENRGYEQYF. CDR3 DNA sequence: TGCAGTGCGGAAAACAGGGGGTACGAGCAGTACTTC.

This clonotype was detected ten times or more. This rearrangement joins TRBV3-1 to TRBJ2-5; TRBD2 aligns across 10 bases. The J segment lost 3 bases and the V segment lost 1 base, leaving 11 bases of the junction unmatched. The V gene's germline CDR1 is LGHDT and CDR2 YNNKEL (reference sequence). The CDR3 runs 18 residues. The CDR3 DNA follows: TGTGCCAGCAGCCAAGGATATCCTAGCGGGAGTAATAAAGAGACCCAGTACTTC. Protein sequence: CASSQGYPSGSNKETQYF.

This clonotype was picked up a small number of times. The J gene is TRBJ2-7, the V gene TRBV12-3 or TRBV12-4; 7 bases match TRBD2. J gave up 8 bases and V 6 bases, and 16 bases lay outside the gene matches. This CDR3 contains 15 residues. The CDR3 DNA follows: TGTGCCAGCAGAAAACTACTAGCGCCCCACAGCCAGCAGTACTTC. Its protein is CASRKLLAPHSQQYF.

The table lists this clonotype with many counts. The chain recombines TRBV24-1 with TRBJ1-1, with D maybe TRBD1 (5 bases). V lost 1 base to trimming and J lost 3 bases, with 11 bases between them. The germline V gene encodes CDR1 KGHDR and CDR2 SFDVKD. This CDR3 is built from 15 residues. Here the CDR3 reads CATSDFPRADTEAFF. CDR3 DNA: TGTGCCACCAGTGATTTCCCCAGGGCGGACACTGAAGCTTTCTTT.

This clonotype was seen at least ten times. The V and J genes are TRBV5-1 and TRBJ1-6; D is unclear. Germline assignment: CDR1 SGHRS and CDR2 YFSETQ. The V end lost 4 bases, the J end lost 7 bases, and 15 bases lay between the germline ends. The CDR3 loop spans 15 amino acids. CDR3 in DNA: TGCGCCAGCAGCATAGACGACCCCTCCAATTCACCCCTCCACTTT. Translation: CASSIDDPSNSPLHF.

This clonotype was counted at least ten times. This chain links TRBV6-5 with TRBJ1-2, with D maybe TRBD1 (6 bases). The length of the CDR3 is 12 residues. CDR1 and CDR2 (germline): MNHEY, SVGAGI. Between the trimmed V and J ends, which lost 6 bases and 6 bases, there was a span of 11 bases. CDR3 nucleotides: TGTGCCAGCAGACCTCCAGGGGATGGCTACACCTTC. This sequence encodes CASRPPGDGYTF.

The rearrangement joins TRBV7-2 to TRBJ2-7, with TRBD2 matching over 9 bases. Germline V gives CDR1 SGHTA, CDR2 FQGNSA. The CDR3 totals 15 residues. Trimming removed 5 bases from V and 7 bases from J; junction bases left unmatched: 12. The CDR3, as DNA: TGTGCCAGCAGCCCCGTCGGGACTAGCCCCAATGAGCAGTACTTC. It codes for CASSPVGTSPNEQYF.

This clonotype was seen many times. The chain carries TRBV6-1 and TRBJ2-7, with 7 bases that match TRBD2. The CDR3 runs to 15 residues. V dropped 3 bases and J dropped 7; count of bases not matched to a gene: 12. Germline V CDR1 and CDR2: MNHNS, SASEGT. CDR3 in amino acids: CASSDEGLPGGEQYF. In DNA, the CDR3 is TGTGCCAGCAGTGACGAGGGACTCCCCGGGGGGGAGCAGTACTTC.

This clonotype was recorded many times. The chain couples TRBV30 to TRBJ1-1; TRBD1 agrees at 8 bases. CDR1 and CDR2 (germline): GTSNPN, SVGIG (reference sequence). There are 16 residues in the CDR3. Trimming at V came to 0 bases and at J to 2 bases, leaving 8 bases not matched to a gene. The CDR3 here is CAWSVLGTGFNTEAFF. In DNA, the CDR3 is TGTGCCTGGAGTGTACTTGGGACAGGCTTCAACACTGAAGCTTTCTTT.

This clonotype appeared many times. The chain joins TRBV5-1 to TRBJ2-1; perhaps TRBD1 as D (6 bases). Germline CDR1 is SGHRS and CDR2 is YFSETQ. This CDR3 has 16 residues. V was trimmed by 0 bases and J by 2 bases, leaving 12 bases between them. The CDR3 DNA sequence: TGCGCCAGCAGCTTGGGTGGGGCAGGGGCCTACAATGAGCAGTTCTTC. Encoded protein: CASSLGGAGAYNEQFF.